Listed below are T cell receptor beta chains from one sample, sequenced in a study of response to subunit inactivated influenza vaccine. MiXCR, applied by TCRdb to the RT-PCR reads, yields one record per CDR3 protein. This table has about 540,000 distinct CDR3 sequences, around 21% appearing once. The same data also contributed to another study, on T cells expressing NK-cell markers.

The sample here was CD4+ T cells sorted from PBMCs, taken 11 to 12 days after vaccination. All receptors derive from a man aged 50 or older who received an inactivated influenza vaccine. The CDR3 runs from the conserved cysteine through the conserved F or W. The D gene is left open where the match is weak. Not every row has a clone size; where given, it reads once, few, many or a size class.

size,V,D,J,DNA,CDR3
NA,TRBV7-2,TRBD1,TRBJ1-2,TGTGCCAGCAGTCGGGACAGAGGGGCGGGCTACACCTTC,CASSRDRGAGYTF
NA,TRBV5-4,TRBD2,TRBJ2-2,TGTGCCAGCAGCTCCCCGGGGGGGCCTCACGGGGAGCTGTTTTTT,CASSSPGGPHGELFF
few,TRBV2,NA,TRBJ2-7,TGTGCCAGCACCGGCGGGACACAAAATTACGAGCAGTACTTC,CASTGGTQNYEQYF
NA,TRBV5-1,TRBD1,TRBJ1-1,TGCGCCAGCAGCTTGGAGACAGGGGCCTACACTGAAGCTTTCTTT,CASSLETGAYTEAFF
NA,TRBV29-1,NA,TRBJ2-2,TGCAGCGTTGAACGACAGACGAACACCGGGGAGCTGTTTTTT,CSVERQTNTGELFF
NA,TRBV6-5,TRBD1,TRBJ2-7,TGTGCCAGCAGTTACCGGACAGGTCTACCCTACGAGCAGTACTTC,CASSYRTGLPYEQYF
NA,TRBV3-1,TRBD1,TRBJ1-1,TGTGCCAGCAGCCCGGGACAGGGGACCGCTGAAGCTTTCTTT,CASSPGQGTAEAFF
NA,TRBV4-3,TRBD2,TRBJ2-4,TGCGCCAGCAGCCAAGATCGGACTAGCGGAAACAAAAACATTCAGTACTTC,CASSQDRTSGNKNIQYF
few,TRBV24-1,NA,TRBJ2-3,TGTGCCACCAGTGATAGGACAGCGACAGATACGCAGTATTTT,CATSDRTATDTQYF
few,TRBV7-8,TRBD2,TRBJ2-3,TGTGCCAGCAGCTTAGAGGGACTAGCGGGGGTCAGCACAGATACGCAGTATTTT,CASSLEGLAGVSTDTQYF
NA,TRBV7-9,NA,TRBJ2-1,TGTGCCAGCAGCTCCCAAAGGACCATCGCAGGCTTC,CASSSQRTIAGF
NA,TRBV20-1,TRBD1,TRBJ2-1,TGCAGTGCTAAAACGGGACAGACTTACAATGAGCAGTTCTTC,CSAKTGQTYNEQFF
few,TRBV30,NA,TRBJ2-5,TGTGCCTGGATCCCCAGAGGCAGGTCCCTACACTTC,CAWIPRGRSLHF
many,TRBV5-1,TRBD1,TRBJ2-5,TGCGCCAGCAGCTCGACAGGGCAAGAGACCCAGTACTTC,CASSSTGQETQYF
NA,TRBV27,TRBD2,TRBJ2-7,TGTGCCAGCAGTACACGACTAGCGGAGGCCTACGAGCAGTACTTC,CASSTRLAEAYEQYF
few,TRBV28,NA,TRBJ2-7,TGTGCCAGCAGTTTAGTTCGAGGCAGGAGTTCCTCCTACGAGCAGTACTTC,CASSLVRGRSSSYEQYF
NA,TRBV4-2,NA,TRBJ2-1,TGTGCCAGCAGCCAAAGGGAGAATGAGCAGTTCTTC,CASSQRENEQFF
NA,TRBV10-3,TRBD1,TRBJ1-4,TGTGCCATCAAAGGACAGGGGGCTGAAAAACTGTTTTTT,CAIKGQGAEKLFF
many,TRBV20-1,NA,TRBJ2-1,TGCAGTGCTAGGGGACAGTGGACTAGCTCGCAGTTCTTC,CSARGQWTSSQFF
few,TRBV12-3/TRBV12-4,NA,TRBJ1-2,TGTGCCAGCAGTCCCGGGACTCGCTATGGCTACACCTTC,CASSPGTRYGYTF
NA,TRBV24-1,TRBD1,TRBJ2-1,TGTGCCACCAGTGACTCCGACAGGGCTGAGCAGTTCTTC,CATSDSDRAEQFF
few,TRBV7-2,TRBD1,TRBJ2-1,TGTGCCAGCAGCTTAGGAGGTGGACAGGGGGTTGAGCAGTTCTTC,CASSLGGGQGVEQFF
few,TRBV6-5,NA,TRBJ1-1,TGTGCCAGCAGGGGACGAAGGAAAGCTTTCTTT,CASRGRRKAFF
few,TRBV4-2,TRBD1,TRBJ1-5,TGTGCCAGCAGCCAAGATAGGGGGCGGGTTGATCAGCCCCAGCATTTT,CASSQDRGRVDQPQHF
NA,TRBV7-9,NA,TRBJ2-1,TGTGCCAGCAGCTCCCCCGGCAGGGTAGTGAATGAGCAGTTCTTC,CASSSPGRVVNEQFF
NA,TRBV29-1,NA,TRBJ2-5,TGCAGCGTATCTTTTAACTTCGAGACCCAGTACTTC,CSVSFNFETQYF
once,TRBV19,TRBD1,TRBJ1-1,TGTGCCAGTAGCTCTATGGGACAGGGAAATCCTGAAGCTTTCTTT,CASSSMGQGNPEAFF
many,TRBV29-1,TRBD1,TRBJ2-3,TGCAGCCTATGGGACAGGATCACAGATACGCAGTATTTT,CSLWDRITDTQYF
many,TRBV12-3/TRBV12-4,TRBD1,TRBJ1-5,TGTGCCAGCAGTAAGACAGGGGGGGCTCAGCCCCAGCATTTT,CASSKTGGAQPQHF
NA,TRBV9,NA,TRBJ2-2,TGTGCCAGCAGCACAGGGACAATAGGCGGGGAGCTGTTTTTT,CASSTGTIGGELFF
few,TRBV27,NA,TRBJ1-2,TGTGCCAGTAAGAAGGTAGAGGGGAGGACGGGAGGCTACACCTTC,CASKKVEGRTGGYTF
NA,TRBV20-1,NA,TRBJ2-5,TGCAGTGCTAGGAGGGACCAAGAGACCCAGTACTTC,CSARRDQETQYF
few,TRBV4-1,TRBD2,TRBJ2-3,TGCGCCAGCAGCCAAGAATCTGGCGGGGGTGGTACGCAGTATTTT,CASSQESGGGGTQYF
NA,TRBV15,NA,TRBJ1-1,TGTGCCACCAGCAGGGACAAGAACACTGAAGCTTTCTTT,CATSRDKNTEAFF
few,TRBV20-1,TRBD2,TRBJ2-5,TGCAGTGCTAGGGGACTAGCGGGCCTTCGGGAGACCCAGTACTTC,CSARGLAGLRETQYF
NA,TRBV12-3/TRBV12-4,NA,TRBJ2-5,TGTGCCAGCAGGGGTTCGAGGGAGACCCAGTACTTC,CASRGSRETQYF
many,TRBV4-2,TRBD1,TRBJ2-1,TGTGCCAGCAGCCCGAGGGCACTGACAGGGTGGGTCGATGAGCAGTTCTTC,CASSPRALTGWVDEQFF
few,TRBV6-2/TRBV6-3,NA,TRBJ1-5,TGTGCCAGCAGCCAACCGCGGGGTGGAATTTGGCCCCAGCATTTT,CASSQPRGGIWPQHF
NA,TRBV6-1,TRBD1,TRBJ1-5,TGTGCCAGCAGCCGAGACAGGGGGCAGGGTCAGCCCCAGCATTTT,CASSRDRGQGQPQHF
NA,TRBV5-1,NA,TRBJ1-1,TGCGCCAGCAGAAACGGAGGGGCGGGGGTGAACACTGAAGCTTTCTTT,CASRNGGAGVNTEAFF
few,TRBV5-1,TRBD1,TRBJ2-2,TGCGCCAGCAGCTTGCAGGGGGCGCCCGGGGAGCTGTTTTTT,CASSLQGAPGELFF
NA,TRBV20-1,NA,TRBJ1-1,TGCAGTGCTAGAGATAATCGGTTTTCTGTGAACACTGAAGCTTTCTTT,CSARDNRFSVNTEAFF
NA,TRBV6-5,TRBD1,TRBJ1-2,TGTGCCAGCAGTTATATCGGACAGGGGGCACAGGGCTACACCTTC,CASSYIGQGAQGYTF
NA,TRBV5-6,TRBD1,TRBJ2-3,TGTGCCAGCAGCGAACTTCGATCGGGGACAGGGGTCACAGATACGCAGTATTTT,CASSELRSGTGVTDTQYF
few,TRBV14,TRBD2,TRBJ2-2,TGTGCCAGCGGGAGACTAGCGGGACCCGGGGAGCTGTTTTTT,CASGRLAGPGELFF
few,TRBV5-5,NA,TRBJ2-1,TGTGCCAGCAGCTCCGGACCGATAAGCTCCTACAATGAGCAGTTCTTC,CASSSGPISSYNEQFF
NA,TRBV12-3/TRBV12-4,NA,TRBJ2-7,TGTGCCAGCAGTTTGGGCGGCCCTGGCGAGCAGTACTTC,CASSLGGPGEQYF
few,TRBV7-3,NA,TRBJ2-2,TGTGCCAGCAGCTTAGGGACGGTGAACACCGGGGAGCTGTTTTTT,CASSLGTVNTGELFF
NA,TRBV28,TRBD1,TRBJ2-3,TGTGCCAGCAGCTCCCCCGTTCCGAGACAGGGGATCGCAGATACGCAGTATTTT,CASSSPVPRQGIADTQYF
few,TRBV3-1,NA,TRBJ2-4,TGTGCCAGCAGCCAGAGGAACATTCAGTACTTC,CASSQRNIQYF
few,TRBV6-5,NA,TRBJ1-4,TGTGCCAGCAGTTACAGGGCTGCGGGTGAAAAACTGTTTTTT,CASSYRAAGEKLFF
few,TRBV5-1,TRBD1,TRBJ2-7,TGCGCCAGCAGCTCCGGTAGGACAGGGGGCTACGAGCAGTACTTC,CASSSGRTGGYEQYF
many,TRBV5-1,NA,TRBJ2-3,TGCGCCAGCAGCTTGGCTGGTGGGGATACGCAGTATTTT,CASSLAGGDTQYF